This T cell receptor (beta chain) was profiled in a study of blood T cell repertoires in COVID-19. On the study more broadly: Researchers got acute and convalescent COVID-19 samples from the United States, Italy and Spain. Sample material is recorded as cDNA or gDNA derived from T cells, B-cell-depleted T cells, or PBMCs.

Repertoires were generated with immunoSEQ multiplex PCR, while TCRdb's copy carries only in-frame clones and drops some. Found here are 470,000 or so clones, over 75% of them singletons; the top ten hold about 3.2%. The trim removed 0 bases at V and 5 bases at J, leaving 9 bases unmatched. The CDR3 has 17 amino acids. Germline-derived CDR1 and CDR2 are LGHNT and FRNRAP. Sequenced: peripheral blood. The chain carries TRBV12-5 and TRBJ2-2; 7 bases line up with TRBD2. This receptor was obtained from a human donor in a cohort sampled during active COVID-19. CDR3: CASGLVIGGSGTGELFF. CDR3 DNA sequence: TGTGCTAGTGGTTTGGTAATCGGCGGTAGCGGGACCGGGGAGCTGTTTTTT.